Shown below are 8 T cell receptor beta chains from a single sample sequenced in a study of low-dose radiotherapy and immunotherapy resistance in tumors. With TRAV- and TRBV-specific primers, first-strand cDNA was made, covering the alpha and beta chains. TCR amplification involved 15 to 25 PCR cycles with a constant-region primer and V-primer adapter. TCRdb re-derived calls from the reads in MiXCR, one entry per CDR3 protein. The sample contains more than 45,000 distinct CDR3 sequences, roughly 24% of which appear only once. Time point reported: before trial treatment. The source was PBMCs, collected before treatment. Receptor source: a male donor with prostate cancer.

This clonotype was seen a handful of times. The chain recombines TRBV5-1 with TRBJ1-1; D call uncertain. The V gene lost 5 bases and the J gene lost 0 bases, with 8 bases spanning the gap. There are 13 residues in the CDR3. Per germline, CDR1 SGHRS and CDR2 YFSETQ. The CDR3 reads CASRAILNTEAFF. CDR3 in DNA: TGCGCCAGCAGAGCCATCTTGAACACTGAAGCTTTCTTT.

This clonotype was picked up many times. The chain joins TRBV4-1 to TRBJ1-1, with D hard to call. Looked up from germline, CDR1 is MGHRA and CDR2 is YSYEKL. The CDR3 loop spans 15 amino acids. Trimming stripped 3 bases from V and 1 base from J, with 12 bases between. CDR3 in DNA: TGCGCCAGCAGCCAGAAAGAGACTCAGAACACTGAAGCTTTCTTT. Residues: CASSQKETQNTEAFF.

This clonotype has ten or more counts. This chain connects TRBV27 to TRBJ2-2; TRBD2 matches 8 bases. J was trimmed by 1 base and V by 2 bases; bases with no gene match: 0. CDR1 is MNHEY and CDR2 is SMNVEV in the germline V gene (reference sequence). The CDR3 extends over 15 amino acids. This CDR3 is CASSLLAGNTGELFF. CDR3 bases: TGTGCCAGCAGTTTACTAGCGGGGAACACCGGGGAGCTGTTTTTT.

The CDR3 reads CASIHSRGENTIYF. The CDR3 DNA reads TGTGCCAGCATCCATTCCAGGGGCGAAAACACCATATATTTT. The V call is TRBV7-9, the J call TRBJ1-3; D might be TRBD1 (6 bases). The CDR3 has 14 residues. CDR1 and CDR2 (germline): SEHNR, FQNEAQ (reference sequence). Deletions cut 7 bases from V and 6 bases from J, with 16 bases between.

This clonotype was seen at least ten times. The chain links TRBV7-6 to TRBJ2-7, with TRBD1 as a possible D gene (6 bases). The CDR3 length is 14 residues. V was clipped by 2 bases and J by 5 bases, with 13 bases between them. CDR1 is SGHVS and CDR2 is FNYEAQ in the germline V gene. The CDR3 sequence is CASSLITQGNEQYF. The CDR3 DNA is TGTGCCAGCAGCTTAATCACACAGGGAAACGAGCAGTACTTC.

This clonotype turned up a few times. CDR3 sequence: CASSDGGGRHEQYF. The CDR3 bases are TGTGCCAGCAGCGACGGGGGGGGTCGCCACGAGCAGTACTTC. The chain combines TRBV9 with TRBJ2-7; 8 positions agree with TRBD2. CDR1 is SGDLS, CDR2 YYNGEE, per germline. Trimming took 3 bases from V and 5 from J; bases not matched to a gene: 7. The CDR3 is 14 amino acids.

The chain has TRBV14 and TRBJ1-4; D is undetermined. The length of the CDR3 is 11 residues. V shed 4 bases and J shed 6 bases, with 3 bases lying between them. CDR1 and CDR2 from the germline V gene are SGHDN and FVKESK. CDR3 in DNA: TGTGCCAGCAGCCGCTATGAAAAACTGTTTTTT. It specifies CASSRYEKLFF.

The CDR3 sequence: CASSYSGNYEQYF. The DNA of the CDR3 is TGTGCCAGCAGCTACTCAGGGAACTACGAGCAGTACTTC. The chain joins TRBV28 to TRBJ2-7; possible D gene TRBD1, 5 bases. V lost 6 bases and J lost 3, with 12 bases in between. The CDR3 length is 13 residues. From germline, CDR1 is MDHEN and CDR2 SYDVKM.